This T cell receptor (beta chain) comes out of a study of blood T cell repertoires in COVID-19. TCRdb keeps only in-frame clones here, not all; method: immunoSEQ multiplex PCR. The table records 400,000 or so clones, about 87% of them present only once. J gave up 5 bases and V 8 bases, and 7 bases lay outside the gene matches. Germline V gives CDR1 LNHDA, CDR2 SQIVND (reference sequence). The CDR3 covers 14 residues. The source of this sequence is a man in his forties in a cohort exposed to, infected with or recovered from COVID-19 (not recorded which). The chain joins TRBV19 to TRBJ2-5; 11 bases align to TRBD2. Sequenced input: PBMCs or T cells enriched from blood (not recorded which). CDR3 nucleotides: TGTGCCAGTGGGCCTAGCGGGAGGTGGGAGACCCAGTACTTC. Translated: CASGPSGRWETQYF.